Listed below are T cell receptor beta chains from one sample, sequenced in a study of blood T cell repertoires in COVID-19. The assay was immunoSEQ multiplex PCR, and TCRdb's table has in-frame clones only and misses some. The data show around 130,000 clones, with about nine tenths seen just once and about 4.5% held by the top ten. Sample: peripheral blood. The receptors derive from a man aged 40-49 years with acute or convalescent COVID-19. Each CDR3 is given with its conserved first and last residue. The size field is filled for only some rows; it gives once, few, many or a size class.

j_call | v_call | clone_size | cdr3_aa
TRBJ1-2 | TRBV6-1 | - | CASSDRQGRNYGYTF
TRBJ1-2 | TRBV5-1 | - | CASSLGGQGNYGYTF
TRBJ2-5 | TRBV12-3/TRBV12-4 | once | CASRSQVQETQYF
TRBJ2-3 | TRBV4-1 | - | CASSQGQGVRTDTQYF
TRBJ2-1 | TRBV6-5 | - | CASSPTGVNEQFF
TRBJ1-3 | TRBV7-8 | - | CASSLDTRNTIYF
TRBJ1-3 | TRBV30 | - | CAWRVRSGNTIYF
TRBJ1-5 | TRBV6-1 | - | CASSEARFQGSRQPQHF
TRBJ2-7 | TRBV5-6 | - | CASSSSLSYEQYF
TRBJ1-3 | TRBV5-1 | many | CASSLASGFGSGNTIYF
TRBJ2-2 | TRBV19 | once | CATGPPATGELFF
TRBJ2-3 | TRBV7-8 | - | CASSPRGRTDTQYF
TRBJ1-1 | TRBV5-6 | - | CASSRAGGNTEAFF
TRBJ1-5 | TRBV27 | - | CASQSHLYSNQPQHF
TRBJ1-6 | TRBV2 | - | CASSWGGNSPLHF
TRBJ1-1 | TRBV19 | - | CASTSQGETEAFF
TRBJ1-5 | TRBV6-5 | - | CASIGPGQYNQPQHF
TRBJ2-2 | TRBV6-4 | once | CASRAGGDTGELFF
TRBJ1-4 | TRBV6-7 | - | CASSYFVLLVREKLFF
TRBJ1-5 | TRBV2 | - | CASSAEKGMFQPQHF
TRBJ2-2 | TRBV9 | - | CASSAATGTGELFF
TRBJ2-7 | TRBV7-9 | - | CASSPREGASEQYF
TRBJ1-1 | TRBV6-5 | few | CASTRTRNTEAFF